This T cell receptor (beta chain) was retrieved from a study of patients and donors after allogeneic stem cell transplantation. The CDR3 covers 12 residues. V was clipped by 3 bases and J by 4 bases, with 6 bases between them. The germline V gene has CDR1 LNHDA and CDR2 SQIVND (reference sequence). TCRdb itself ran the RT-PCR reads through MiXCR, one entry per CDR3 protein. The table shows about 960,000 distinct CDR3 sequences, with roughly 18% occurring only once. This clonotype was sampled from a human donor who was either an allogeneic HSCT recipient or a stem cell or donor lymphocyte infusion donor (not recorded which). It is not recorded whose cells these are; they may come from a transplant donor. Source material: blood, either unsorted or a sorted T cell fraction (not recorded which). The chain is built from TRBV19 and TRBJ1-2; D possibly corresponds to TRBD1 (6 bases). Written as DNA, the CDR3 is TGTGCCAGTAGTATGGACAGCTATGGCTACACCTTC. It codes for CASSMDSYGYTF.